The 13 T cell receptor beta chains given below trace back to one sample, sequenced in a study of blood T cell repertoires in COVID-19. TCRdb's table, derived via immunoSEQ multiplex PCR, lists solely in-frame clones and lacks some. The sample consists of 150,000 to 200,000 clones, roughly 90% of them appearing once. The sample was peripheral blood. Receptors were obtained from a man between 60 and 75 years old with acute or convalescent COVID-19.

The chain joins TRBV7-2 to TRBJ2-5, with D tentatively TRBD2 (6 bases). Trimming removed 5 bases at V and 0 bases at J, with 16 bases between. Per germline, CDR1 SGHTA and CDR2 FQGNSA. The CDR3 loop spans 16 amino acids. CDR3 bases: TGTGCCAGCAGCCAAAAACTAGCCGGGTACCAAGAGACCCAGTACTTC. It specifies CASSQKLAGYQETQYF. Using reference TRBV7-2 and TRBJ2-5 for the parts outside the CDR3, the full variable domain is GAGVSQSPSNKVTEKGKDVELRCDPISGHTALYWYRQSLGQGLEFLIYFQGNSAPDKSGLPSDRFSAERTGGSVSTLTIQRTQQEDSAVYLCASSQKLAGYQETQYFGPGTRLLVL.

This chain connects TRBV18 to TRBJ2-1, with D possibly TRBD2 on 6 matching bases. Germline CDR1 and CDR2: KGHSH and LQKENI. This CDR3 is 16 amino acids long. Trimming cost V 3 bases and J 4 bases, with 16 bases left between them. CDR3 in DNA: TGTGCCAGCTCACCTCCCTGGGACTTCCGATACAATGAGCAGTTCTTC. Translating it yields CASSPPWDFRYNEQFF.

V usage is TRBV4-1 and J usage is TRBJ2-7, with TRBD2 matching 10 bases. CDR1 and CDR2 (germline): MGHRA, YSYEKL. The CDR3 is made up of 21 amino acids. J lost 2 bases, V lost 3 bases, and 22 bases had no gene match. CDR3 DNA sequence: TGCGCCAGCAGCCACAGGCGGCTAGACAGGCGCGAAGCGGGAGGGCCCTACGAGCAGTACTTC. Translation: CASSHRRLDRREAGGPYEQYF.

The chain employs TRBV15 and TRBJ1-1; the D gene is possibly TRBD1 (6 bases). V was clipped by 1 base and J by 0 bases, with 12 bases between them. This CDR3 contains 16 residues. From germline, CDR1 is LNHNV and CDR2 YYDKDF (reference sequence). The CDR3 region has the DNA TGTGCCACCAGCAGAGGGTTAGGACAGATGAACACTGAAGCTTTCTTT. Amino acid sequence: CATSRGLGQMNTEAFF.

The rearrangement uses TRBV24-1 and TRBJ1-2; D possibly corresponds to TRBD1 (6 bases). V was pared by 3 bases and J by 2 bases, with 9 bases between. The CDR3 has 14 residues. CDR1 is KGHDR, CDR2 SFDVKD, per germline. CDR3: CATSDPGQNYGYTF. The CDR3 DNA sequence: TGTGCCACCAGTGATCCCGGACAGAACTATGGCTACACCTTC.

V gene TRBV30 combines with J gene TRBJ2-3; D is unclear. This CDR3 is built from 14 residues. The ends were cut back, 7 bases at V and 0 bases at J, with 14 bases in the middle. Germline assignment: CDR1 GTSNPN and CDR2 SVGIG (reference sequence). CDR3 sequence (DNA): TGTGCCTATCTCTCAACCACTAGCACAGATACGCAGTATTTT. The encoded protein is CAYLSTTSTDTQYF.

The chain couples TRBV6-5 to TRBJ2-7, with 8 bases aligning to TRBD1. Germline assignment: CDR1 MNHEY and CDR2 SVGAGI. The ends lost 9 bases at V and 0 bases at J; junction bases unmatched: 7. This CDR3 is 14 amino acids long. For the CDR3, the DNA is TGTGCCAGTCGTGACAGGGGCGCCTCCTACGAGCAGTACGTC. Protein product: CASRDRGASYEQYV.

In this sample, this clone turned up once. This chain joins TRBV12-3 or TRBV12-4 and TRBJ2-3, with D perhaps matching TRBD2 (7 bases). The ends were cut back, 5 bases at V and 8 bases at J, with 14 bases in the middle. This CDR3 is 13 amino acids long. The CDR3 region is CASSGGGVGTQYF. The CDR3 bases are TGTGCCAGCAGTGGAGGGGGGGTCGGTACGCAGTATTTT.

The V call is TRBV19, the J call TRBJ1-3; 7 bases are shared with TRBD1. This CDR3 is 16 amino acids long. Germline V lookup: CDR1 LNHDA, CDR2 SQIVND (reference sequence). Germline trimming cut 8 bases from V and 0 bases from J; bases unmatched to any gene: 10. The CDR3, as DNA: TGTGCCAGTCTCCGGGCAGGGGGATTCTCTGGAAACACCATATATTTT. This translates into CASLRAGGFSGNTIYF.

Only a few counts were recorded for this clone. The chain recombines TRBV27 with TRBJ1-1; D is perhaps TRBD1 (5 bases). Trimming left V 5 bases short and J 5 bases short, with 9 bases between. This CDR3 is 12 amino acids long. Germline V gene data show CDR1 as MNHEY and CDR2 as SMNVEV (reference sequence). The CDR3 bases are TGTGCCAGCAGTAGTAGGGGAACTGAAGCTTTCTTT. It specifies CASSSRGTEAFF.

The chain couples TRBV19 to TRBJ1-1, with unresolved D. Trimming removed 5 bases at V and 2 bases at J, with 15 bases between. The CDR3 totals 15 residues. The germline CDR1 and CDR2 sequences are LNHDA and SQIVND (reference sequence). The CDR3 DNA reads TGTGCCAGTAGTCGTAGGGTCGGGGATAACACTGAAGCTTTCTTT. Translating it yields CASSRRVGDNTEAFF.

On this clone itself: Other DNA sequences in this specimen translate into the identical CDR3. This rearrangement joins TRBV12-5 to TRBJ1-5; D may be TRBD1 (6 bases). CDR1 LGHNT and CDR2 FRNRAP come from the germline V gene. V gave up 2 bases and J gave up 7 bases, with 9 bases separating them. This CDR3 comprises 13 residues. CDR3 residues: CASGLTRGQPQHF. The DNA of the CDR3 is TGTGCTAGTGGTTTGACCAGGGGACAGCCCCAGCATTTT.

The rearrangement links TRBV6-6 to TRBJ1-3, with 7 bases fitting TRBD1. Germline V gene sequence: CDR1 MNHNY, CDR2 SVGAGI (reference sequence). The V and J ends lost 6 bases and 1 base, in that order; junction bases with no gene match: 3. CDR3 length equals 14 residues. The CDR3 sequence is CASRLTGSGNTIYF. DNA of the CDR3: TGTGCCAGCAGGTTGACAGGGTCTGGAAACACCATATATTTT.